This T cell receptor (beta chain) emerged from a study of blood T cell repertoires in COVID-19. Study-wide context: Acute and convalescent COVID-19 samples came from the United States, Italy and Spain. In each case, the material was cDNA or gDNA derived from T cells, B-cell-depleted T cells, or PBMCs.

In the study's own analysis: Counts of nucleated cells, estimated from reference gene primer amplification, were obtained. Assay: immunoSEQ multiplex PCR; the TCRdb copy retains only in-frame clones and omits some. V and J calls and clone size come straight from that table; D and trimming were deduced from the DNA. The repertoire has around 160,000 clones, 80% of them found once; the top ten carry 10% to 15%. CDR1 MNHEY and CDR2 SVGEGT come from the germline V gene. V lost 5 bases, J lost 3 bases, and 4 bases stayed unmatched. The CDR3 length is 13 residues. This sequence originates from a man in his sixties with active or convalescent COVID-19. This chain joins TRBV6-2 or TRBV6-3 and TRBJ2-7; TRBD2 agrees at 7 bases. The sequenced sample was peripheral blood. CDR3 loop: CASSLAEFYEQYF. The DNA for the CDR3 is TGTGCCAGCAGTCTAGCGGAGTTCTACGAGCAGTACTTC.